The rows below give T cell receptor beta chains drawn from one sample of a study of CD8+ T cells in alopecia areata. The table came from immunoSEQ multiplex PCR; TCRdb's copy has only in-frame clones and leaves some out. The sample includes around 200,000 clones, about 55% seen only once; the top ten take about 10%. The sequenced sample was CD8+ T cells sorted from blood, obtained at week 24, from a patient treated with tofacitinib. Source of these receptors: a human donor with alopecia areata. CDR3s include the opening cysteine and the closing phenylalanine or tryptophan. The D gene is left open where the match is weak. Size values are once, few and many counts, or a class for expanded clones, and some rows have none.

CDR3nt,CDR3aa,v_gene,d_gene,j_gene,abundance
TGTGCCAGCAGGGACAGGGGCGCCTACGAGCAGTACTTC,CASRDRGAYEQYF,TRBV27,TRBD1,TRBJ2-7,few
TGTGCCAGCAGTACCTCCCGGGGTGAAGCTTTCTTT,CASSTSRGEAFF,TRBV9,-,TRBJ1-1,few
TGCAGTGCTAAGTATGATACGCAGTATTTT,CSAKYDTQYF,TRBV20-1,-,TRBJ2-3,-
TGTGCCAGCAGTTCGACAGGCGGCTCGGGCACAGATACGCAGTATTTT,CASSSTGGSGTDTQYF,TRBV6-5,-,TRBJ2-3,few
TGCGCCAGCAGCCAAGATGGGCAGGCAACTAATGAAAAACTGTTTTTT,CASSQDGQATNEKLFF,TRBV4-3,-,TRBJ1-4,many
TGCGCCAGCAGCCAAGAACATGGGACGGAAAACTACGAGCAGTACTTC,CASSQEHGTENYEQYF,TRBV7-2,-,TRBJ2-7,-
TGTGCCACCGGACGGACAGCCCATGGCTACACCTTC,CATGRTAHGYTF,TRBV19,-,TRBJ1-2,few
TGTGCCAGCAGAATAGCGGGGGGGCCAGAGAATGAGCAGTTCTTC,CASRIAGGPENEQFF,TRBV27,TRBD2,TRBJ2-1,-
TGTGCCAGCAAAGGGACAATAGATACGCAGTATTTT,CASKGTIDTQYF,TRBV25-1,-,TRBJ2-3,-
TGTGCCAGCAGCGTGGGTTCTGACTACGAGCAGTACTTC,CASSVGSDYEQYF,TRBV11-2,-,TRBJ2-7,-
TGTGCCAGCAGCTTAACGAAGACCCAGTACTTC,CASSLTKTQYF,TRBV7-8,-,TRBJ2-5,-
TGTGCCAGCAGCCGGACCGTGGCCCCTAATGAAAAACTGTTTTTT,CASSRTVAPNEKLFF,TRBV7-6,-,TRBJ1-4,few
TGTGCCAGCGGAGGCTACCCACTGAACACTGAAGCTTTCTTT,CASGGYPLNTEAFF,TRBV28,-,TRBJ1-1,-
TGCAGCGTGCCAAAAACTAACTATGGCTACACCTTC,CSVPKTNYGYTF,TRBV29-1,-,TRBJ1-2,-
TGTGCCAGCAGCTTAAGGGCAGGGGCCGGCGGGGAGCTGTTTTTT,CASSLRAGAGGELFF,TRBV7-3,-,TRBJ2-2,few
TGTGCCAGCAGTGAGGGGACAGAGAATGAAAAACTGTTTTTT,CASSEGTENEKLFF,TRBV2,TRBD1,TRBJ1-4,-
TGTGCCAGCAGCCTATGGACAGGTGAAAAACTGTTTTTT,CASSLWTGEKLFF,TRBV7-9,TRBD1,TRBJ1-4,few
TGTGCCAGCAGCGCCCCTACTCCGGCTGGGGAGCTGTTTTTT,CASSAPTPAGELFF,TRBV9,-,TRBJ2-2,-
TGTGCCAGCAGCCCACTTAGGGGGCAGACTGAAGCTTTCTTT,CASSPLRGQTEAFF,TRBV7-9,TRBD1,TRBJ1-1,-
TGCGCCAGCAGCCAAGAGGGCCGACGGGACACTGAAGCTTTCTTT,CASSQEGRRDTEAFF,TRBV4-3,-,TRBJ1-1,-
TGTGCCAGCAGCGTAGGGGCAGATATGCCGAATCAGCCCCAGCATTTT,CASSVGADMPNQPQHF,TRBV9,-,TRBJ1-5,-
TGCAGCGTTGTGGGGGGACACCTGAACACTGAAGCTTTCTTT,CSVVGGHLNTEAFF,TRBV29-1,-,TRBJ1-1,few
TGTGCCAGTAGCAGGGGGCTAAGCTACGAGCAGTACTTC,CASSRGLSYEQYF,TRBV2,TRBD1,TRBJ2-7,-
TGTGCCAGCAGTGAACATTTGAACACTGAAGCTTTCTTT,CASSEHLNTEAFF,TRBV6-4,-,TRBJ1-1,-
TGTGCCAGCAGCTTTGGGAGGACTGTGCGGGAGCAGTACTTC,CASSFGRTVREQYF,TRBV5-6,-,TRBJ2-7,-
TGTGCCAGCAGCTTAGTCTTGGGAGAGCAGTACTTC,CASSLVLGEQYF,TRBV7-9,-,TRBJ2-7,-
TGTGCCATCAGCTTGACTAGTATTGCTGAGCAGTTCTTC,CAISLTSIAEQFF,TRBV10-3,-,TRBJ2-1,-
TGTGCTAGTTTACTAGCGGGGGGGCATGAGCAGTTCTTC,CASLLAGGHEQFF,TRBV12-5,TRBD2,TRBJ2-1,few
TGTGCCAGTGCTCGGGGCGCGGCAGAACTGTTTTTT,CASARGAAELFF,TRBV5-6,-,TRBJ1-4,few
TGTGCCAGCAGTGAATGGAGCTCTGGGGAGACCCAGTACTTC,CASSEWSSGETQYF,TRBV7-8,-,TRBJ2-5,-
TGTGCCAGCAGCGTAACCCCTTCGAACGAGCAGTACTTC,CASSVTPSNEQYF,TRBV9,-,TRBJ2-7,-
TGTGCCAGTAACAACCGACAGGGGGCGGCTGGAAACACCATATATTTT,CASNNRQGAAGNTIYF,TRBV19,TRBD1,TRBJ1-3,-
TGTGCCAGCGCAGACGAAACCTATAATTCACCCCTCCACTTT,CASADETYNSPLHF,TRBV6-6,-,TRBJ1-6,-
TGTGCCAGCAGCTTATCGGCTAGCGGGGACAATGAGCAGTTCTTC,CASSLSASGDNEQFF,TRBV11-1,TRBD2,TRBJ2-1,few
TGTGCCAGCAGGGTGACAGGGGGAGGCTACACCTTC,CASRVTGGGYTF,TRBV25-1,TRBD1,TRBJ1-2,-
TGTGCCTGGAGTGAGGCTTTTTCACCCCTCCACTTT,CAWSEAFSPLHF,TRBV30,-,TRBJ1-6,-
TGTGCCTGGAGCGAGGACAGCTATGGCTACACCTTC,CAWSEDSYGYTF,TRBV30,-,TRBJ1-2,once
TGTGCCAGCAGCCAAGCGCCAGATACGCAGTATTTT,CASSQAPDTQYF,TRBV14,-,TRBJ2-3,few
TGTGCCAGCAGCTTCTCAGGTCGGGATTCACCCCTCCACTTT,CASSFSGRDSPLHF,TRBV5-6,-,TRBJ1-6,-
TGTGCCAGCAGCACTAGCGGGGGTTACAATGAGCAGTTCTTC,CASSTSGGYNEQFF,TRBV6-5,TRBD2,TRBJ2-1,-
TGCGCCAGCAGCCCCTGGACAGGGGGATCCTACGAGCAGTACTTC,CASSPWTGGSYEQYF,TRBV5-1,TRBD1,TRBJ2-7,-
TGTGCCACCAAAGAGACAGGGGGCAATCAGCCCCAGCATTTT,CATKETGGNQPQHF,TRBV2,TRBD1,TRBJ1-5,-
TGTGCCAGCAGAAACACGGGGGAGTCAGATACGCAGTATTTT,CASRNTGESDTQYF,TRBV6-5,-,TRBJ2-3,-
TGTGCCAGCAGTACCCAGGGGGTCACGCAGTATTTT,CASSTQGVTQYF,TRBV27,TRBD1,TRBJ2-3,-
TGCAGCGTAAGGGACGGAAACTACGAGCAGTACTTC,CSVRDGNYEQYF,TRBV29-1,-,TRBJ2-7,-
TGCGCCAGCAGCCAAGATTGGCAAGCTAAGGAGACCCAGTACTTC,CASSQDWQAKETQYF,TRBV4-3,-,TRBJ2-5,few
TGCGCCAGCAGCCAAGATGAGGCTGGGGATTCACCCCTCCACTTT,CASSQDEAGDSPLHF,TRBV4-1,-,TRBJ1-6,-
TGCAGCGTTGTCGGGGACGGCAACACTGAAGCTTTCTTT,CSVVGDGNTEAFF,TRBV29-1,-,TRBJ1-1,few
TGTGCCAGCAGTTTATACTCGACGGCGGGCGAGACCCAGTACTTC,CASSLYSTAGETQYF,TRBV27,-,TRBJ2-5,-
TGTGCCAGCAGCTCGCCCACTGGGGGGGTGGATACGCAGTATTTT,CASSSPTGGVDTQYF,TRBV7-8,TRBD2,TRBJ2-3,-
TGTGCCAGCAGCCCTTCGACCGATAGGGGCACAGATACGCAGTATTTT,CASSPSTDRGTDTQYF,TRBV7-6,-,TRBJ2-3,-
TGCGCCAGCAGCCAGGATTCAACGGGGAGCACAGATACGCAGTATTTT,CASSQDSTGSTDTQYF,TRBV4-3,-,TRBJ2-3,few
TGTGCCAGCAGTGAGGCGTGGACTGAAGCTTTCTTT,CASSEAWTEAFF,TRBV25-1,-,TRBJ1-1,-
TGCGCCAGCAGCTTGGATAAGGGAGCGCCAGATACGCAGTATTTT,CASSLDKGAPDTQYF,TRBV5-1,-,TRBJ2-3,-
TGTGCCAGCAGTGTTAGTGGGTCCGGGGAGCAGTACTTC,CASSVSGSGEQYF,TRBV25-1,-,TRBJ2-7,-